The count of the clone carrying this T cell receptor (beta chain) is one. Its target is not known. The sample belongs to a study of T cells after yellow fever vaccination. The CDR3 has 15 residues. CDR1 MNHEY and CDR2 SVGAGI come from the germline V gene. J lost 3 bases, V lost 5 bases, and 3 bases had no gene match. Study-level findings and limits: Contaminants from the bulk population, in the form of abundant clonotypes, could be found in FACS-sorted repertoires.

A single record per CDR3 protein comes from TCRdb applying MiXCR to the 5' RACE reads. The data contain a few hundred thousand distinct CDR3 sequences, roughly a sixth of them singletons. This sequence joins TRBV6-5 and TRBJ2-3; 12 bases are shared with TRBD2. The clonotype was recovered from a young man who received the YFV17D yellow fever vaccine. Here the sequenced sample was PBMCs, taken before the yellow fever booster vaccination. The CDR3 DNA reads TGTGCCAGCAGTACTAGCGGGGGGCCGACAGATACGCAGTATTTT. It translates to CASSTSGGPTDTQYF.